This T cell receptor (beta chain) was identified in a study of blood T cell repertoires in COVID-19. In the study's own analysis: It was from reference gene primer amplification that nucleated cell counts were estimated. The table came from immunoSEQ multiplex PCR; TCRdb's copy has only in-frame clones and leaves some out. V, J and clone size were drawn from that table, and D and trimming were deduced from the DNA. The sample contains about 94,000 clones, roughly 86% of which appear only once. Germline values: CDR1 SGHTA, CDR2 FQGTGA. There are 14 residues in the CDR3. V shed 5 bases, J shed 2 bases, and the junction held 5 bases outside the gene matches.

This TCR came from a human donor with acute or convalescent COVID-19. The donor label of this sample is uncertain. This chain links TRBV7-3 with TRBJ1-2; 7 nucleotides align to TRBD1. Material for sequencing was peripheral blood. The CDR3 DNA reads TGTGCCAGCAGCCCAAGCAGGGGGAACTATGGCTACACCTTC. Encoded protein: CASSPSRGNYGYTF. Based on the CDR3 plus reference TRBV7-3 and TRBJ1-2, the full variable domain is GAGVSQTPSNKVTEKGKYVELRCDPISGHTALYWYRQSLGQGPEFLIYFQGTGAADDSGLPNDRFFAVRPEGSVSTLKIQRTERGDSAVYLCASSPSRGNYGYTFGSGTRLTVV.